A selection of T cell receptor beta chains follows, all from one sample in a study of T cell changes during pregnancy in multiple sclerosis. Here immunoSEQ multiplex PCR was the method, and the copy in TCRdb shows in-frame clones only, minus some. The repertoire holds under 55,000 clones, with approximately 90% as singletons. The sample was CD8+ T cells from peripheral blood mononuclear cells, taken after pregnancy. The receptors here all came from a female donor with multiple sclerosis, enrolled in a pregnancy study. CDR3s include the opening cysteine and the closing phenylalanine or tryptophan. A D gene is named only where the DNA matches it firmly. A clone size is listed for some rows: how often the clone was seen (once, few, many), or a class if it is expanded.

size,D,J,length,V,DNA,CDR3
NA,TRBD1,TRBJ1-2,15,TRBV10-3,TGTGCCAAATACAGGGGTCCCTCTCATAACTATGGCTACACCTTC,CAKYRGPSHNYGYTF
NA,TRBD1,TRBJ1-6,15,TRBV5-6,TGTGCCAGCAGCAACGGACAGGAAAATAATTCACCCCTCCACTTT,CASSNGQENNSPLHF
NA,TRBD1,TRBJ1-2,15,TRBV15,TGTGCCACCAGCAGAGATCGCGGGACAGGGGATGGCTACACCTTC,CATSRDRGTGDGYTF
NA,NA,TRBJ1-2,14,TRBV5-6,TGTGCCAGCAGCTCCGGCGGGGGCTCCTATGGCTACACCTTC,CASSSGGGSYGYTF
few,TRBD1,TRBJ1-6,16,TRBV2,TGTGCCAGCAGTCCCTTTACCCCGGGACAGAATTCACCCCTCCACTTT,CASSPFTPGQNSPLHF
NA,TRBD1,TRBJ1-1,12,TRBV2,TGTGCCGGAGGGACAGGGGGAACTGAAGCTTTCTTT,CAGGTGGTEAFF
NA,NA,TRBJ1-1,13,TRBV15,TGTGCCACCAGCAGAGTGACGGGTGCCGAAGCTTTCTTT,CATSRVTGAEAFF
NA,TRBD2,TRBJ2-2,16,TRBV7-8,TGTGCCAGCAGCTCTAGCGGGGGCGAGGACACCGGGGAGCTGTTTTTT,CASSSSGGEDTGELFF
NA,NA,TRBJ2-1,14,TRBV6-5,TGTGCCAGCAGTCGAGGCGGGCCTTACAATGAGCAGTTCTTC,CASSRGGPYNEQFF
NA,NA,TRBJ2-3,17,TRBV5-1,TGCGCCAGCAGCTTGACGGTAGCAAGGAAGAGCACAGATACGCAGTATTTT,CASSLTVARKSTDTQYF
NA,NA,TRBJ2-7,11,TRBV11-2,TGTGCCAGCAGCTTCGGGGACGAGCAGTACTTC,CASSFGDEQYF
NA,TRBD1,TRBJ1-3,15,TRBV11-2,TGTGCCAGCAGCTTCGTGACAGGGTCTGGAAACACCATATATTTT,CASSFVTGSGNTIYF
NA,NA,TRBJ2-1,13,TRBV29-1,TGCAGCGTTGATGGCAGCTCCTACAATGAGCAGTTCTTC,CSVDGSSYNEQFF
NA,NA,TRBJ2-2,12,TRBV9,TGTGCCAGCAACAGTGTCGGCGGGGAGCTGTTTTTT,CASNSVGGELFF
NA,TRBD1,TRBJ1-2,16,TRBV10-3,TGTGCCATCAGTGAGTATGGGACAGACTCCAGGGATGGCTACACCTTC,CAISEYGTDSRDGYTF
NA,TRBD1,TRBJ1-2,11,TRBV29-1,TGCAGCGTGACAGGGGTTGAAGGCTACACCTTC,CSVTGVEGYTF
NA,TRBD1,TRBJ1-4,16,TRBV7-8,TGTGCCAGCAGCTCCGGGACAGGGGGCGTTAATGAAAAACTGTTTTTT,CASSSGTGGVNEKLFF
NA,TRBD2,TRBJ2-1,16,TRBV5-4,TGTGCCAGCACCCCCCGCGGGACTAGCTCCTACAATGAGCAGTTCTTC,CASTPRGTSSYNEQFF
NA,NA,TRBJ2-3,15,TRBV19,TGTGCCAGTAGTACATTACAGGCTTTCACAGATACGCAGTATTTT,CASSTLQAFTDTQYF
once,TRBD2,TRBJ2-3,16,TRBV5-4,TGTGCCAGCAGCCTAGCGGGGGGGCTTCGAACAGATACGCAGTATTTT,CASSLAGGLRTDTQYF
NA,TRBD2,TRBJ2-1,14,TRBV19,TGTGCCAGTAGTAGCGGGGGGGACTACAATGAGCAGTTCTTC,CASSSGGDYNEQFF
few,NA,TRBJ1-1,14,TRBV5-8,TGTGCCAGCAGCTCCGACAGCCAGTCCACTGAAGCTTTCTTT,CASSSDSQSTEAFF
NA,NA,TRBJ2-7,13,TRBV2,TGTGCCAGCAGACCAAGACAGACCTACGAGCAGTACTTC,CASRPRQTYEQYF
NA,TRBD2,TRBJ2-3,15,TRBV13,TGTGCCAGCAGAAGTGGACTAGCGGGGGAGGATACGCAGTATTTT,CASRSGLAGEDTQYF
few,TRBD1,TRBJ2-2,16,TRBV6-4,TGTGCCAGCAGTTTCTCCGGGACAGAGAACACCGGGGAGCTGTTTTTT,CASSFSGTENTGELFF
NA,TRBD2,TRBJ2-2,16,TRBV2,TGTGCCACCGCCGAAGTGGGCGGGGGGGCCCGAGGGGAGCTGTTTTTT,CATAEVGGGARGELFF
NA,NA,TRBJ2-7,13,TRBV11-2,TGTGCCAGCAGCTTGGGCCCCCCGGACGAGCAGTACTTC,CASSLGPPDEQYF
NA,TRBD1,TRBJ1-3,12,TRBV6-6,TGTGCCAGCAGTTACAGGGGGACAGGGCCATTGTTT,CASSYRGTGPLF
NA,NA,TRBJ2-5,11,TRBV11-2,TGTGCCAGCAGCTCAAGAGATGACCAGTACTTC,CASSSRDDQYF
NA,NA,TRBJ2-7,12,TRBV7-8,TGTGCCAGCAGCTTCTATCCGGGGGAGCAGTACTTC,CASSFYPGEQYF
NA,NA,TRBJ2-7,12,TRBV5-1,TGCGCCAGCAGCGTCAGGGGTGGCGAGCAGTACTTC,CASSVRGGEQYF
NA,TRBD1,TRBJ2-1,12,TRBV5-4,TGTGCCAGCAGCGTAGGGACAGGGGATCGGATCTTC,CASSVGTGDRIF
NA,NA,TRBJ1-2,16,TRBV2,TGTGCCAGCAGTGATCAAAAGGGTTTACAGGGCGGGGGCTACACCTTC,CASSDQKGLQGGGYTF
NA,NA,TRBJ1-1,12,TRBV9,TGTGCCAGCAGCCTTGGGGGGGCTGAAGCTTTCTTT,CASSLGGAEAFF
NA,TRBD2,TRBJ2-1,14,TRBV7-8,TGTGCCAGCAGCTTAGTGGGGGGGGACAATGAGCAGTTCTTC,CASSLVGGDNEQFF
NA,NA,TRBJ1-2,14,TRBV12-5,TGTGCTAGTGTCCGGGATCAAGGGCCTGGAGGCTACACCTTC,CASVRDQGPGGYTF
NA,NA,TRBJ2-5,13,TRBV15,TGTGCCACCAGCAGAGATCGCGCGGAGACCCAGTACTTC,CATSRDRAETQYF
NA,TRBD2,TRBJ2-5,16,TRBV9,TGTGCCAGCAGCGCCGGGACTAGCGGGGGTAAAGAGACCCAGTACTTC,CASSAGTSGGKETQYF
NA,NA,TRBJ1-5,16,TRBV19,TGTGCCAGTAGTATGGACAGAGACCTAGGCAATCAGCCCCAGCATTTT,CASSMDRDLGNQPQHF
once,TRBD1,TRBJ1-6,15,TRBV27,TGTGCCAGCAGCTTCGGACAGGGGGCAGGGTCACCCCTCCACTTT,CASSFGQGAGSPLHF
NA,NA,TRBJ2-5,14,TRBV7-8,TGTGCCAGTGCCCGCTTGAGTATAGTGGAGACCCAGTACTTC,CASARLSIVETQYF
NA,NA,TRBJ2-7,12,TRBV11-1,TGTGCCAGCAGCCCCGGGAATGGCGAGCAGTACTTC,CASSPGNGEQYF
NA,NA,TRBJ1-3,14,TRBV2,TGTGCCAGCAGTGAGACGGGGACTGGAAACACCATATATTTT,CASSETGTGNTIYF
NA,NA,TRBJ2-5,15,TRBV27,TGTGCCAGCAGTTTAACCCCTGGAGCGCAAGAGACCCAGTACTTC,CASSLTPGAQETQYF
NA,TRBD1,TRBJ1-1,17,TRBV2,TGTGCCAGCAGTGAACCTTACGACAGGGGGGAGAACACTGAAGCTTTCTTT,CASSEPYDRGENTEAFF
NA,NA,TRBJ2-1,14,TRBV7-8,TGTGCCAGCAGCTTATTGTGGGCAGCCAATGAGCAGTTCTTC,CASSLLWAANEQFF
NA,TRBD1,TRBJ2-1,15,TRBV19,TGTGCCAGTAGTATAGGGGGACAGGCTTACAATGAGCAGTTCTTC,CASSIGGQAYNEQFF
NA,NA,TRBJ2-2,15,TRBV5-1,TGCGCCAGCAGCTTGGCCGAACAGGGAGCCGGGGAGCTGTTTTTT,CASSLAEQGAGELFF
NA,NA,TRBJ2-7,15,TRBV4-1,TGCGCCAGCAGCCTAAGAACAGGTTCCGCCTACGAGCAGTACTTC,CASSLRTGSAYEQYF
NA,NA,TRBJ2-1,13,TRBV2,TGTGCCAGCAGTCCCGGCCCAGGGAATGAGCAGTTCTTC,CASSPGPGNEQFF
NA,TRBD1,TRBJ2-7,13,TRBV30,TGTGCCTGGACTCCCGGGACAGTCTACGAGCAGTACTTC,CAWTPGTVYEQYF
NA,TRBD1,TRBJ1-2,14,TRBV7-8,TGTGCCAGCAGCTTAGCTGGGACAGGCTATGGCTACACCTTC,CASSLAGTGYGYTF
NA,TRBD1,TRBJ1-1,13,TRBV6-5,TGTGCCAGCGGGACAGAGACTAACACTGAAGCTTTCTTT,CASGTETNTEAFF
NA,TRBD1,TRBJ2-1,15,TRBV2,TGTGCCAGCAGTCCCGGGACAGGCTCCTACAATGAGCAGTTCTTC,CASSPGTGSYNEQFF
NA,NA,TRBJ1-1,11,TRBV6-5,TGTGCCAGCATGACCGGGACTGAAGCTTTCTTT,CASMTGTEAFF
NA,NA,TRBJ2-1,14,TRBV5-1,TGCGCCAGCAGCTTGAGAGACACGGGGAATGAGCAGTTCTTC,CASSLRDTGNEQFF
NA,NA,TRBJ1-1,14,TRBV11-2,TGTGCCAGCAGCGTCGGGTCCCCCCGGACTGAAGCTTTCTTT,CASSVGSPRTEAFF
NA,NA,TRBJ2-5,13,TRBV7-9,TGTGCCAGCAGCCGGGGGTACCAAGAGACCCAGTACTTC,CASSRGYQETQYF
NA,TRBD2,TRBJ2-1,15,TRBV7-9,TGTGCCAGCAGCTCCCCCGGACTAGCACGAAATGAGCAGTTCTTC,CASSSPGLARNEQFF
NA,NA,TRBJ2-2,12,TRBV2,TGTGCCACCGAGCGGGCCACCGGGGAGCTGTTTTTT,CATERATGELFF